Listed below are T cell receptor beta chains from one sample, sequenced in a study of CD8 T cells in ankylosing spondylitis. Using its own MiXCR run on the 5' RACE reads, TCRdb lists one record per CDR3 protein. The sample holds about 200,000 distinct CDR3 sequences, about 13% seen once. The sequenced sample was blood, either unsorted or a sorted T cell fraction (not recorded which). The source is a male donor with ankylosing spondylitis or in good health (not recorded which). Both conserved end residues are part of each CDR3. Fields, in order: V gene, clone size, D gene, J gene, CDR3 DNA, CDR3 protein. D genes are given only for firm matches. Some rows mark clone size as missing; the rest say once, few, many or name a class of expanded clone.

V gene: TRBV10-1; clone size: many; D gene: TRBD1; J gene: TRBJ2-2; CDR3 DNA: TGCGCCAGCAGTGGGGGGACAGACTTTACCGGGGAGCTGTTTTTT; CDR3 protein: CASSGGTDFTGELFF
V gene: TRBV20-1; clone size: many; D gene: TRBD2; J gene: TRBJ2-2; CDR3 DNA: TGCAGTGCCCAGACTAGCGAGGAATCCCACACCGGGGAGCTGTTTTTT; CDR3 protein: CSAQTSEESHTGELFF
V gene: TRBV5-1; clone size: NA; D gene: NA; J gene: TRBJ2-2; CDR3 DNA: TGCGCCAGCAGCTTGAGAGAAGGTATCGTAGGGCCCGGGGAGCTGTTTTTT; CDR3 protein: CASSLREGIVGPGELFF
V gene: TRBV9; clone size: few; D gene: NA; J gene: TRBJ2-7; CDR3 DNA: TGTGCCAGCAGCGTAGATATGGGTACGGGGGAGCAGTACTTC; CDR3 protein: CASSVDMGTGEQYF
V gene: TRBV4-1; clone size: few; D gene: NA; J gene: TRBJ2-3; CDR3 DNA: TGCGCCAGCAGCCAAGTTTCCGAAACGACAGATACGCAGTATTTT; CDR3 protein: CASSQVSETTDTQYF
V gene: TRBV7-8; clone size: many; D gene: NA; J gene: TRBJ2-7; CDR3 DNA: TGTGCCAGCAGCTCCCCGGACATTTTCTACGAGCAGTACTTC; CDR3 protein: CASSSPDIFYEQYF
V gene: TRBV4-1; clone size: NA; D gene: NA; J gene: TRBJ1-1; CDR3 DNA: TGCGCCAGCAGCCAAGATCCGGGGGGGCCTAGGACTGAAGCTTTCTTT; CDR3 protein: CASSQDPGGPRTEAFF
V gene: TRBV2; clone size: NA; D gene: TRBD2; J gene: TRBJ2-5; CDR3 DNA: TGTGCCACCCAGGAGCGGGGCGGAGAGACCCAGTACTTC; CDR3 protein: CATQERGGETQYF
V gene: TRBV12-3/TRBV12-4; clone size: NA; D gene: TRBD1; J gene: TRBJ2-7; CDR3 DNA: TGTGCCAGCAGGATGGGACAGACCTACGAGCAGTACTTC; CDR3 protein: CASRMGQTYEQYF
V gene: TRBV29-1; clone size: NA; D gene: TRBD2; J gene: TRBJ2-7; CDR3 DNA: TGCAGCGGCATACTAGCGGGATGGGGTATGGAGCAGTACTTC; CDR3 protein: CSGILAGWGMEQYF
V gene: TRBV7-9; clone size: NA; D gene: TRBD1; J gene: TRBJ2-3; CDR3 DNA: TGTGCCAGCAGCTTCGGGACAGATTTTCTGCCCACAGATACGCAGTATTTT; CDR3 protein: CASSFGTDFLPTDTQYF
V gene: TRBV12-3/TRBV12-4; clone size: many; D gene: TRBD1; J gene: TRBJ2-1; CDR3 DNA: TGTGCCAGCAGTTCGGTAGACAGGGACAGAGGGAATGAGCAGTTCTTC; CDR3 protein: CASSSVDRDRGNEQFF
V gene: TRBV2; clone size: few; D gene: NA; J gene: TRBJ1-1; CDR3 DNA: TGTGCCAGCAGTGCAGGAGCTATCAACACTGAAGCTTTCTTT; CDR3 protein: CASSAGAINTEAFF
V gene: TRBV7-9; clone size: NA; D gene: NA; J gene: TRBJ1-3; CDR3 DNA: TGTGCCAGCAGCTCCCGGGACACTGACTCTGGAAACACCATATATTTT; CDR3 protein: CASSSRDTDSGNTIYF
V gene: TRBV7-2; clone size: few; D gene: TRBD2; J gene: TRBJ2-1; CDR3 DNA: TGTGCCAGCAGCTTAGGGGCTAGCGGGAGCTTCTATGAGCAGTTCTTC; CDR3 protein: CASSLGASGSFYEQFF
V gene: TRBV24-1; clone size: many; D gene: NA; J gene: TRBJ2-7; CDR3 DNA: TGTGCCACCTCCTTTCGGGGGACGGCCTACGAGCAGTACTTC; CDR3 protein: CATSFRGTAYEQYF
V gene: TRBV5-6; clone size: few; D gene: NA; J gene: TRBJ2-3; CDR3 DNA: TGTGCCAGCAGCCGGAGGGCCCTAGGGGGTCGCACAGATACGCAGTATTTT; CDR3 protein: CASSRRALGGRTDTQYF
V gene: TRBV5-1; clone size: many; D gene: TRBD2; J gene: TRBJ2-5; CDR3 DNA: TGTGCCAGCAGTTTAGCGGGCCCGCAAGAGACCCAGTACTTC; CDR3 protein: CASSLAGPQETQYF
V gene: TRBV12-3/TRBV12-4; clone size: few; D gene: NA; J gene: TRBJ2-3; CDR3 DNA: TGTGCCAGCAGTTTTGAGGGGCCCGATAGAGATACGCAGTATTTT; CDR3 protein: CASSFEGPDRDTQYF
V gene: TRBV20-1; clone size: few; D gene: TRBD2; J gene: TRBJ2-3; CDR3 DNA: TGCAGTGCGAGGACTAGCGGGGTCTACCTCGGAGACACAGATACGCAGTATTTT; CDR3 protein: CSARTSGVYLGDTDTQYF
V gene: TRBV28; clone size: few; D gene: NA; J gene: TRBJ1-5; CDR3 DNA: TGTGCCAGCAGTCCCTCGGGGGGTCAGCCCCAGCATTTT; CDR3 protein: CASSPSGGQPQHF
V gene: TRBV7-8; clone size: few; D gene: NA; J gene: TRBJ2-5; CDR3 DNA: TGTGCCAGCACCGAACCCCCGGGGGTTGGAGAGACCCAGTACTTC; CDR3 protein: CASTEPPGVGETQYF
V gene: TRBV11-2; clone size: many; D gene: NA; J gene: TRBJ2-1; CDR3 DNA: TGTGCCAGCAGCTTCTCGAGCTCCTACAATGAGCAGTTCTTC; CDR3 protein: CASSFSSSYNEQFF
V gene: TRBV10-3; clone size: NA; D gene: TRBD1; J gene: TRBJ2-3; CDR3 DNA: TGTGCCATGGGACAGGGAGACGATACGCAGTATTTT; CDR3 protein: CAMGQGDDTQYF
V gene: TRBV11-2; clone size: NA; D gene: NA; J gene: TRBJ2-5; CDR3 DNA: TGTGCCAGCAGCTTAATTAAGGGGGAGAGGACCCAGTACTTC; CDR3 protein: CASSLIKGERTQYF
V gene: TRBV19; clone size: few; D gene: NA; J gene: TRBJ2-2; CDR3 DNA: TGTGCCACCTCTGGGGCAATGGATCGCGGGGAGCTGTTTTTT; CDR3 protein: CATSGAMDRGELFF
V gene: TRBV25-1; clone size: NA; D gene: NA; J gene: TRBJ2-5; CDR3 DNA: TGTGCCAGCAGTGAATCGAAATACCCAAGAGAGACCCAGTACTTC; CDR3 protein: CASSESKYPRETQYF
V gene: TRBV29-1; clone size: NA; D gene: NA; J gene: TRBJ2-1; CDR3 DNA: TGCAGCGTTGAGGGCAGTAGCTCCTACAATGAGCAGTTCTTC; CDR3 protein: CSVEGSSSYNEQFF
V gene: TRBV5-1; clone size: NA; D gene: NA; J gene: TRBJ1-4; CDR3 DNA: TGCGCCAGCAGCTTGGACGGTCAGGGTGGCGAAAAACTGTTTTTT; CDR3 protein: CASSLDGQGGEKLFF
V gene: TRBV6-2/TRBV6-3; clone size: NA; D gene: NA; J gene: TRBJ2-7; CDR3 DNA: TGTGCCAGCAGTTACGAACCCATCTACGAGCAGTACTTC; CDR3 protein: CASSYEPIYEQYF
V gene: TRBV11-2; clone size: NA; D gene: NA; J gene: TRBJ2-1; CDR3 DNA: TGTGCCAGCAGCTACACTTTTAGCTCCTACAATGAGCAGTTCTTC; CDR3 protein: CASSYTFSSYNEQFF
V gene: TRBV10-3; clone size: few; D gene: TRBD1; J gene: TRBJ2-2; CDR3 DNA: TGTGCCATCAGGACAGGGAGGAACACCGGGGAGCTGTTTTTT; CDR3 protein: CAIRTGRNTGELFF
V gene: TRBV14; clone size: few; D gene: TRBD2; J gene: TRBJ2-1; CDR3 DNA: TGTGCCAGCAGCCAAGCCGCCGGGACTAGCGGGAGCCAAGGTTCTAATGAGCAGTTCTTC; CDR3 protein: CASSQAAGTSGSQGSNEQFF
V gene: TRBV11-2; clone size: NA; D gene: NA; J gene: TRBJ1-6; CDR3 DNA: TGTGCCAGCAGCCCGTCCGGACGGTTGAATTCACCCCTCCACTTT; CDR3 protein: CASSPSGRLNSPLHF